A selection of T cell receptor beta chains follows, all from one sample in a study of cytomegalovirus exposure and HLA in healthy donors. Only in-frame clones appear in the TCRdb table, and some are missing; sequencing was by immunoSEQ multiplex PCR. There are fewer than 140,000 clones in the sample; 60% to 85% occur only once, and less than 3% lies in the top ten. Sequenced sample: PBMCs. Source of these receptors: a male donor in good health and CMV-seropositive. The CDR3 runs from the conserved cysteine through the conserved F or W. The D gene is left open where the match is weak. Expanded clones are given a class, and other clones once, few, many or no size at all.

size	D	V	J	length	CDR3	DNA
NA	NA	TRBV4-3	TRBJ2-7	13	CASSQDSLAEQYF	TGCGCCAGCAGCCAAGATAGCCTAGCTGAGCAGTACTTC
once	TRBD2	TRBV28	TRBJ2-6	16	CASSQRTSRGANVLTF	TGTGCCAGCAGCCAAAGGACTAGTCGTGGGGCCAACGTCCTGACTTTC
NA	NA	TRBV5-6	TRBJ1-4	13	CASSLQRNEKLFF	TGTGCCAGCAGCTTGCAGCGGAATGAAAAACTGTTTTTT
once	NA	TRBV5-6	TRBJ1-5	16	CASSSARSRGNQPQHF	TGTGCCAGCAGCTCGGCTCGGAGCAGGGGTAATCAGCCCCAGCATTTT
NA	TRBD1	TRBV29-1	TRBJ1-2	19	CSVEDPWGTGTRSVNGYTF	TGCAGCGTTGAAGATCCGTGGGGGACAGGGACGCGCTCCGTAAATGGCTACACCTTC
once	NA	TRBV7-2	TRBJ1-1	13	CASSQGQNTEAFF	TGTGCCAGCAGCCAGGGACAGAACACTGAAGCTTTCTTT
NA	NA	TRBV7-9	TRBJ2-7	14	CASSYSRGANEQYF	TGTGCCAGCAGCTATTCTAGGGGTGCTAACGAGCAGTACTTC
once	NA	TRBV30	TRBJ2-2	13	CAWSGIAVGELFF	TGTGCCTGGAGTGGGATAGCGGTCGGGGAGCTGTTTTTT
NA	NA	TRBV6-5	TRBJ1-5	15	CASSYSWQGVQPQHF	TGTGCCAGCAGTTACTCGTGGCAGGGTGTTCAGCCCCAGCATTTT
NA	TRBD2	TRBV4-2	TRBJ2-1	17	CASSQVLAGGPYNEQFF	TGTGCCAGCAGCCAAGTTCTAGCGGGAGGCCCCTACAATGAGCAGTTCTTC
NA	TRBD2	TRBV5-1	TRBJ2-3	17	CASSPGTSGGAPDTQYF	TGCGCCAGCAGCCCCGGGACTAGCGGGGGGGCCCCAGATACGCAGTATTTT
NA	NA	TRBV27	TRBJ1-5	14	CASSLTGTQRPQHF	TGTGCCAGCAGTTTAACAGGGACCCAGAGACCCCAGCATTTT
NA	TRBD1	TRBV7-2	TRBJ2-1	15	CASSPDRGSYNEQFF	TGTGCCAGCAGCCCAGACAGGGGCTCCTACAATGAGCAGTTCTTC
NA	TRBD1	TRBV18	TRBJ1-2	15	CASQQGQVSNYGYTF	TGTGCCAGCCAACAGGGACAGGTATCCAACTATGGCTACACCTTC
NA	TRBD1	TRBV5-1	TRBJ2-5	14	CASVLGQGQETQYF	TGCGCCAGCGTTTTAGGACAGGGGCAAGAGACCCAGTACTTC
once	TRBD2	TRBV5-4	TRBJ2-5	15	CASSLGFEGGETQYF	TGTGCCAGCAGCTTGGGTTTCGAGGGAGGGGAGACCCAGTACTTC
NA	TRBD1	TRBV5-1	TRBJ2-7	15	CASSWGMGTGYEQYF	TGCGCCAGCAGCTGGGGAATGGGGACAGGTTACGAGCAGTACTTC
NA	TRBD1	TRBV7-2	TRBJ2-7	15	CASSPWTGVGYEQYF	TGTGCCAGCAGCCCATGGACAGGGGTAGGATACGAGCAGTACTTC
few	NA	TRBV19	TRBJ2-7	13	CASSGGRDYEQYF	TGTGCCAGTAGTGGGGGCAGGGACTACGAGCAGTACTTC
once	TRBD1	TRBV28	TRBJ1-2	14	CASSFGDRGYGYTF	TGTGCCAGCAGTTTTGGGGACAGGGGATATGGCTACACCTTC
few	NA	TRBV7-9	TRBJ2-5	16	CASSLGLRGFQETQYF	TGTGCCAGCAGCTTAGGGCTCAGGGGCTTTCAAGAGACCCAGTACTTC
NA	TRBD2	TRBV7-9	TRBJ2-7	14	CASSFSSGGDEQYF	TGTGCCAGCAGCTTTTCTAGCGGGGGGGACGAGCAGTACTTC
NA	TRBD2	TRBV6-6	TRBJ2-7	15	CASSPSLRGVVEQYF	TGTGCCAGCAGCCCCAGTCTGCGGGGGGTAGTCGAGCAGTACTTC
NA	NA	TRBV20-1	TRBJ2-7	11	CSAPGAYEQYF	TGCAGTGCTCCCGGGGCCTACGAGCAGTACTTC
NA	TRBD2	TRBV6-6	TRBJ2-3	13	CASLAGVGDTQYF	TGTGCCAGCCTCGCGGGGGTGGGGGATACGCAGTATTTT
few	TRBD2	TRBV18	TRBJ2-7	16	CASSPPLAGEAYEQYF	TGTGCCAGCTCACCACCACTAGCGGGCGAAGCCTACGAGCAGTACTTC
NA	TRBD1	TRBV28	TRBJ2-7	15	CASSSPGTGNYEQYF	TGTGCCAGCAGTTCGCCCGGGACAGGGAACTACGAGCAGTACTTC
NA	NA	TRBV28	TRBJ1-4	13	CASEYDSNEKLFF	TGTGCCAGCGAATACGACAGTAATGAAAAACTGTTTTTT